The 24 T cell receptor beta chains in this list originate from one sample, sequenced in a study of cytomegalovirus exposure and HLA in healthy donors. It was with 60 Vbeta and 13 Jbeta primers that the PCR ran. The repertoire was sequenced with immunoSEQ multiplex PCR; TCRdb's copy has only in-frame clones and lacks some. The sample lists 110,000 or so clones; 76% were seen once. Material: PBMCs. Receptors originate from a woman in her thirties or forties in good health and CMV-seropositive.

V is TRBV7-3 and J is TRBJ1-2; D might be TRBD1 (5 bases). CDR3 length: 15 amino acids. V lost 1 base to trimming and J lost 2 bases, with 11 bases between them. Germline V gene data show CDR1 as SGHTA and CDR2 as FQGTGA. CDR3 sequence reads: CASSLNDRQNYGYTF. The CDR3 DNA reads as TGTGCCAGCAGCTTAAACGACAGACAAAACTATGGCTACACCTTC.

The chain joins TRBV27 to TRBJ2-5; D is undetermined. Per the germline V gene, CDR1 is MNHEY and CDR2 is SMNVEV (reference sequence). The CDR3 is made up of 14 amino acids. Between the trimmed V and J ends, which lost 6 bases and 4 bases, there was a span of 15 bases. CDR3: CASRMTPPGETQYF. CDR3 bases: TGTGCCAGCAGGATGACGCCACCGGGAGAGACCCAGTACTTC.

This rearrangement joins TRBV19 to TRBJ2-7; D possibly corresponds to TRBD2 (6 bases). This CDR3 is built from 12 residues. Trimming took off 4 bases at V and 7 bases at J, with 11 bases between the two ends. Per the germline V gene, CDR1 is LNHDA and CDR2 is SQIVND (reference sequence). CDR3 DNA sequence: TGTGCCAGTAGTAGGGTGGGGAGGGAGCAGTACTTC. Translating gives CASSRVGREQYF. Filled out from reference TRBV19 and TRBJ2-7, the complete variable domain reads DGGITQSPKYLFRKEGQNVTLSCEQNLNHDAMYWYRQDPGQGLRLIYYSQIVNDFQKGDIAEGYSVSREKKESFPLTVTSAQKNPTAFYLCASSRVGREQYFGPGTRLTVT.

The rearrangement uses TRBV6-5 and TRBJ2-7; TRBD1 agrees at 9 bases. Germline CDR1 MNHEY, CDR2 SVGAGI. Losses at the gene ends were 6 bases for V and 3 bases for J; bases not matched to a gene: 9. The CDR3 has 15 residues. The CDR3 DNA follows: TGTGCCAGCAGGGAACCGGGACAGGGATACTACGAGCAGTACTTC. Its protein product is CASREPGQGYYEQYF.

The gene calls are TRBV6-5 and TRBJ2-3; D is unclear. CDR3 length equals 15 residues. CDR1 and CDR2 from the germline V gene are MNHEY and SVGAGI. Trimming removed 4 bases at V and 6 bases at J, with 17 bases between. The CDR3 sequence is CASSFYGYTSDTQYF. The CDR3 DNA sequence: TGTGCCAGCAGTTTTTACGGGTATACGTCTGATACGCAGTATTTT.

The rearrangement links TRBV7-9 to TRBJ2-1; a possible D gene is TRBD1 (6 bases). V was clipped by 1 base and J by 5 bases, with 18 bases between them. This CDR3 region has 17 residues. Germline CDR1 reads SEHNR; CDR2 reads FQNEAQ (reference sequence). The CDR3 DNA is TGTGCCAGCAGCTTAGGGGGGTACAGGGCGGTCAACAATGAGCAGTTCTTC. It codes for CASSLGGYRAVNNEQFF. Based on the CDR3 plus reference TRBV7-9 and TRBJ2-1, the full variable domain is DTGVSQNPRHKITKRGQNVTFRCDPISEHNRLYWYRQTLGQGPEFLTYFQNEAQLEKSRLLSDRFSAERPKGSFSTLEIQRTEQGDSAMYLCASSLGGYRAVNNEQFFGPGTRLTVL.

CDR3 in amino acids: CASSFMSLRIDQPQHF. In DNA, the CDR3 is TGTGCCAGCAGTTTTATGTCGTTGAGAATAGATCAGCCCCAGCATTTT. The chain has TRBV28 and TRBJ1-5; D uncertain. The germline V and J ends were trimmed by 3 bases and 5 bases, with 17 bases remaining between them. Per the germline V gene, CDR1 is MDHEN and CDR2 is SYDVKM. This CDR3 has 16 residues.

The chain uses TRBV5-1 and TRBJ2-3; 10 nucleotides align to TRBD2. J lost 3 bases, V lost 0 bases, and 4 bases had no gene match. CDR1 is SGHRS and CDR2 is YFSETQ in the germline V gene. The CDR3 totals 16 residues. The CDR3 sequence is CASSLVLAGATDTQYF. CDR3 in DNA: TGCGCCAGCAGCTTGGTTCTAGCGGGGGCGACAGATACGCAGTATTTT.

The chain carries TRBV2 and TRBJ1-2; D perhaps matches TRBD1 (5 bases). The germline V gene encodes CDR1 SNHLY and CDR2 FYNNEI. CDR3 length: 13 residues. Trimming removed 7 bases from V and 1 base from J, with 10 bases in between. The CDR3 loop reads CASITGFNYGYTF. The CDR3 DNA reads TGTGCCAGCATCACAGGCTTTAACTATGGCTACACCTTC.

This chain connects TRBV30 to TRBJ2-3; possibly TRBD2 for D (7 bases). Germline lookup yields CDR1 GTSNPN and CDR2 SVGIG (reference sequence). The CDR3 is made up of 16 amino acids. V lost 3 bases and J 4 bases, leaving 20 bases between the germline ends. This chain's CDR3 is CAWRWEGGPVADTQYF. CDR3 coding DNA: TGTGCCTGGAGGTGGGAGGGGGGGCCGGTCGCAGATACGCAGTATTTT.

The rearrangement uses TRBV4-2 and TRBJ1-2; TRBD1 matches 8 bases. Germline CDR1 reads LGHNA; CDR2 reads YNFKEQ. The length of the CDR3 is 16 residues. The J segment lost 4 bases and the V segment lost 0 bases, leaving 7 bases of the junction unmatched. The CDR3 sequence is CASSQESPGGFYGYTF. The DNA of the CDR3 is TGTGCCAGCAGCCAAGAGTCCCCAGGGGGCTTCTATGGCTACACCTTC.

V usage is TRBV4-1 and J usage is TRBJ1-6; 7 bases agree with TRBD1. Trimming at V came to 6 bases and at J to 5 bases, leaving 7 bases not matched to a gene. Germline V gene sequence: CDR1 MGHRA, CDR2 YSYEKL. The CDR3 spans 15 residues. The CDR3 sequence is CASSPTGQNNSPLHF. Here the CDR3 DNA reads TGCGCCAGCAGTCCGACGGGACAGAATAATTCACCCCTCCACTTT.

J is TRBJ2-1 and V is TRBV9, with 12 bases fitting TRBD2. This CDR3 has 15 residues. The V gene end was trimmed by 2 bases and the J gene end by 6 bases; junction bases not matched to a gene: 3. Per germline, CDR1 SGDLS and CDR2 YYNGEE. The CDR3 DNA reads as TGTGCCAGCAGCGTGACTAGCGGGGGTGTCAATGAGCAGTTCTTC. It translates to CASSVTSGGVNEQFF.

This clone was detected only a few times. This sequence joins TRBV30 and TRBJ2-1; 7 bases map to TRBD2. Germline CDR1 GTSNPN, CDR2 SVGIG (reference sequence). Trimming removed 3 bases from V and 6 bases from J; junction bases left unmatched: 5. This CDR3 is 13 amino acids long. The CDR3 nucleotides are TGTGCCTGGAGGGGACTAATCCTCAATGAGCAGTTCTTC. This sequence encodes CAWRGLILNEQFF.

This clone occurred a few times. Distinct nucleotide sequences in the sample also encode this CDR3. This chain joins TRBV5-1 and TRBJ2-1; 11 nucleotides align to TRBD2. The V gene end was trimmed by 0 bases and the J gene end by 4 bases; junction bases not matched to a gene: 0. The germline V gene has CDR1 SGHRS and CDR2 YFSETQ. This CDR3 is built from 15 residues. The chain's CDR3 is CASSLASGGYNEQFF. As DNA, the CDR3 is TGCGCCAGCAGCTTGGCTAGCGGGGGGTACAATGAGCAGTTCTTC.

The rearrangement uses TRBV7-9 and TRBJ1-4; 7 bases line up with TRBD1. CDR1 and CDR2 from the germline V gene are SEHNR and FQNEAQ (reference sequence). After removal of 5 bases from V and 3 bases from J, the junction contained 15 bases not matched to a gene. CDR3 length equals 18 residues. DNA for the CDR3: TGTGCCAGCAGCCTACCACGGGGACAGCCGGGGGCTAATGAAAAACTGTTTTTT. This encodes CASSLPRGQPGANEKLFF.

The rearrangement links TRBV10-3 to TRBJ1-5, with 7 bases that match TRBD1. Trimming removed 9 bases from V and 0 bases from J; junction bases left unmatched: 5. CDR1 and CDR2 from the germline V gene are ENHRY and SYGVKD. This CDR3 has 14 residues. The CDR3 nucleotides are TGTGCCATAAAGGGGGCGACTAGCAATCAGCCCCAGCATTTT. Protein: CAIKGATSNQPQHF.

CDR3 DNA: TGTGCCAGCAGCGTAGGGGCAGAGAACACTGAAGCTTTCTTT. Translating it yields CASSVGAENTEAFF. J is TRBJ1-1 and V is TRBV9; D unresolved. This CDR3 comprises 14 residues. V shed 0 bases and J shed 1 base, with 7 bases lying between them. Germline V CDR1 and CDR2: SGDLS, YYNGEE.

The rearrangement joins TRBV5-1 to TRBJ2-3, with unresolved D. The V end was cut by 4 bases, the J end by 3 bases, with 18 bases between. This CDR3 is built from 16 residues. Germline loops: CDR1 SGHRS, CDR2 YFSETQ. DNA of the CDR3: TGCGCCAGCAGCCCCGCCCGAGGCCTTGGGACAGATACGCAGTATTTT. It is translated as CASSPARGLGTDTQYF.

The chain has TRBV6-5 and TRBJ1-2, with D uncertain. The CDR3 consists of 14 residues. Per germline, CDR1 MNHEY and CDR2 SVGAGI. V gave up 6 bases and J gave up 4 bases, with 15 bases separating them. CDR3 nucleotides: TGTGCCAGCAGCCCCGGTAGGTCGGGCTATGGCTACACCTTC. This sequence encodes CASSPGRSGYGYTF.

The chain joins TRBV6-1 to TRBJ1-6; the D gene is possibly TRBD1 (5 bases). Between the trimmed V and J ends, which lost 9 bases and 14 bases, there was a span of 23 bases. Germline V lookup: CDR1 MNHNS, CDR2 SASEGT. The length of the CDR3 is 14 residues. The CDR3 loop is CASGGVGHSFALHF. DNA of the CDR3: TGTGCCAGTGGGGGGGTTGGACACTCATTCGCCCTCCACTTT.

The CDR3 is CASSELGGHQPQHF. The CDR3 coding sequence is TGTGCCAGTAGCGAGTTAGGGGGCCATCAGCCCCAGCATTTT. The rearrangement uses TRBV19 and TRBJ1-5; the match to TRBD1 covers 7 bases. The V and J ends lost 6 bases and 5 bases, in that order; junction bases with no gene match: 7. Germline lookup yields CDR1 LNHDA and CDR2 SQIVND (reference sequence). The CDR3 covers 14 residues.

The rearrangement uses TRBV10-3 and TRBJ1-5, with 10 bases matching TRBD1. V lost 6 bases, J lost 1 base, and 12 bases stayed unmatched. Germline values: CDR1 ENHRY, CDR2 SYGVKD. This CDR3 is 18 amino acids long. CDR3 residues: CAIREHGQGGWSNQPQHF. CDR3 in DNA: TGTGCCATCAGGGAACACGGACAGGGGGGATGGAGCAATCAGCCCCAGCATTTT.

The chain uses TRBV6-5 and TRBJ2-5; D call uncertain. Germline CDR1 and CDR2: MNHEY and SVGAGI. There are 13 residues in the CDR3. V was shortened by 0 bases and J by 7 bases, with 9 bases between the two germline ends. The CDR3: CASSYSFPGTQYF. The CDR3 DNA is TGTGCCAGCAGTTACTCTTTCCCAGGGACCCAGTACTTC.